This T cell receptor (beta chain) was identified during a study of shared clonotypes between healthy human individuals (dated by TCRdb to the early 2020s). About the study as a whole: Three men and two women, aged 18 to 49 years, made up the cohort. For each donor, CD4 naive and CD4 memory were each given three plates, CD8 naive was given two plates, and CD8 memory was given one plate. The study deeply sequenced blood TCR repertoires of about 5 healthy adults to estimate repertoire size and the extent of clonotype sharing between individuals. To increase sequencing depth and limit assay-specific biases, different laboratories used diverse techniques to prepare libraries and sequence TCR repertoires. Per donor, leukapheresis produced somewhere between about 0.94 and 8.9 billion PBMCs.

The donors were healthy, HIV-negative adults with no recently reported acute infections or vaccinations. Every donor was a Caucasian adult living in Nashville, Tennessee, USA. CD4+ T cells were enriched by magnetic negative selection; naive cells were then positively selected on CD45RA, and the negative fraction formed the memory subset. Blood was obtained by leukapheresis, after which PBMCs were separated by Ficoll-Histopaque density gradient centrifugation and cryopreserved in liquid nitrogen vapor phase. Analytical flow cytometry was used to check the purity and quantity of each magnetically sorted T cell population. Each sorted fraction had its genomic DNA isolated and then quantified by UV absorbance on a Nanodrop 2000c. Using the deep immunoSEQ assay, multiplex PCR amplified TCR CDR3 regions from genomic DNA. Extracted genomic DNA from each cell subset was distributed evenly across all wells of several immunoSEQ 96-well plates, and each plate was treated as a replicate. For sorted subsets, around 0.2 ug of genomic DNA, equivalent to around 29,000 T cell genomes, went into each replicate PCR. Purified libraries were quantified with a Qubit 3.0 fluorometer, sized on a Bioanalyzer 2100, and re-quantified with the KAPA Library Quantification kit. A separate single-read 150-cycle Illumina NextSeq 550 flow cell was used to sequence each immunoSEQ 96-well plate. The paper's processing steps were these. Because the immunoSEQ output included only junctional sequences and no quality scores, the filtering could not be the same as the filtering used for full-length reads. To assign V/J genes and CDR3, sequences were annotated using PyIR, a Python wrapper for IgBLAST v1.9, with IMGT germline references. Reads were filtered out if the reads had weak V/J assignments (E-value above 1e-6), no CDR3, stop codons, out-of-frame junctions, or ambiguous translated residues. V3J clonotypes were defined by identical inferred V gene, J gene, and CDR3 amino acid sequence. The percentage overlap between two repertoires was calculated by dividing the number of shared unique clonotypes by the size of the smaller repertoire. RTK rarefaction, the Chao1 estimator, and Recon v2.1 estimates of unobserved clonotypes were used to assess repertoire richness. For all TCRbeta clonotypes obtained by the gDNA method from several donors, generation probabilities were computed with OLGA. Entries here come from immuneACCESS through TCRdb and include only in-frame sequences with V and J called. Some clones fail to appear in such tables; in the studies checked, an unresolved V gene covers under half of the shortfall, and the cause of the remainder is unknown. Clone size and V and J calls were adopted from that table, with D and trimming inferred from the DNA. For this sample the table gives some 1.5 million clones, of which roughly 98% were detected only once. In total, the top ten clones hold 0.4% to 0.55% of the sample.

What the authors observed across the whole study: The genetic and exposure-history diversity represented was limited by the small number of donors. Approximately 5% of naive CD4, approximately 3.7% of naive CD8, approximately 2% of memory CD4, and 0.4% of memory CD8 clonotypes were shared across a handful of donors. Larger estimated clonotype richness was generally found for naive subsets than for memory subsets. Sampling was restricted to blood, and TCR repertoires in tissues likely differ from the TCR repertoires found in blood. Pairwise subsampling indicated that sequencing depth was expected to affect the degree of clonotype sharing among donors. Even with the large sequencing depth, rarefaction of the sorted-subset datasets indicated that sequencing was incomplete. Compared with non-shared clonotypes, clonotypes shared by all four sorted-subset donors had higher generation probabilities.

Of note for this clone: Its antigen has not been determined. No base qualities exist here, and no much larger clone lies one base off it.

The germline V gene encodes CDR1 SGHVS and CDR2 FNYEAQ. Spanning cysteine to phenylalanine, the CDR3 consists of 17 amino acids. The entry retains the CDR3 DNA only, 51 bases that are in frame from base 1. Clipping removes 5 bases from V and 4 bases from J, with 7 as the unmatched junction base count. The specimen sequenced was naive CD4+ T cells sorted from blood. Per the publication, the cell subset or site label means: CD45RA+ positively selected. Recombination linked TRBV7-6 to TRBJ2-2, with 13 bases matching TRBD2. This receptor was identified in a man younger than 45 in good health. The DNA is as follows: TGTGCCAGCAGCCCGCGGACTAGCGGGAGTGCCACCGGGGAGCTGTTTTTT. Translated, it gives CASSPRTSGSATGELFF.